A single T cell receptor beta chain is shown here with its context. Germline CDR1 and CDR2: SGHTA and FQGNSA. The length of the CDR3 is 15 residues. V lost 2 bases, J lost 5 bases, and 16 bases lay in between. The data derive from a study of control samples from healthy donors and cancer patients. Some clones are missing from TCRdb's copy, which holds only in-frame ones; the method was immunoSEQ multiplex PCR. The sample gives about 63,000 clones, more than 70% of which show up once; 9.5% to 15% is in the top ten. The sample consisted of PBMCs. The chain combines TRBV7-2 with TRBJ2-7; D tentatively fits TRBD1 or TRBD2 (5 bases each). This receptor was identified in a woman aged 60-70 years with lung cancer. CDR3 residues: CASSLSQIRGDEQYF. The CDR3 nucleotides read TGTGCCAGCAGCTTATCCCAAATTCGGGGCGACGAGCAGTACTTC.